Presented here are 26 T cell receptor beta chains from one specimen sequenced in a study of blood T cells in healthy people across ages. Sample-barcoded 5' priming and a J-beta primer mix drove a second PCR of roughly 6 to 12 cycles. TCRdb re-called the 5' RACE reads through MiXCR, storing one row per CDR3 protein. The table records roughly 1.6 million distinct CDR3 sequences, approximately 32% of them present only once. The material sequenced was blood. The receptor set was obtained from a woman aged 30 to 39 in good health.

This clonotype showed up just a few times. The CDR3 is CSAKTGGGGAYEQYF. The CDR3 region has the DNA TGCAGTGCCAAAACAGGGGGCGGGGGGGCGTACGAGCAGTACTTC. The chain employs TRBV20-1 and TRBJ2-7, with D perhaps assigned TRBD1 or TRBD2 (9 bases each). V gave up 6 bases and J gave up 4 bases, with 22 bases separating them. This CDR3 is 15 amino acids long. In germline, CDR1 is DFQATT, CDR2 SNEGSKA (reference sequence).

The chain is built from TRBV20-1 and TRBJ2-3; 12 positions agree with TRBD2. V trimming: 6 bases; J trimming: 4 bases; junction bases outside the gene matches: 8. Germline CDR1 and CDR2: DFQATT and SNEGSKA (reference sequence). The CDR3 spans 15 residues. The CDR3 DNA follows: TGCAGTGCAGAAACTAGCGGGAGGACTCCAGATACGCAGTATTTT. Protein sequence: CSAETSGRTPDTQYF.

DNA for the CDR3: TGTGCCAGCAGCCCCGGGTCCGACTATGGCTACACCTTC. This gives the protein CASSPGSDYGYTF. The rearrangement uses TRBV9 and TRBJ1-2; D unresolved. The V gene's germline CDR1 is SGDLS and CDR2 YYNGEE. The CDR3 is made up of 13 amino acids. The V end was cut by 4 bases, the J end by 3 bases, with 10 bases between. The full variable domain, in which reference TRBV9 and TRBJ1-2 provide the parts outside the CDR3, is DSGVTQTPKHLITATGQRVTLRCSPRSGDLSVYWYQQSLDQGLQFLIQYYNGEERAKGNILERFSAQQFPDLHSELNLSSLELGDSALYFCASSPGSDYGYTFGSGTRLTVV.

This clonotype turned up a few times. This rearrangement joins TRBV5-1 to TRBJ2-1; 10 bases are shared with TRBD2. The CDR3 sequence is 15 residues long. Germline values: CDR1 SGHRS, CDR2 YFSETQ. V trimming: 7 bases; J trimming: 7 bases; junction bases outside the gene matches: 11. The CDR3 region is CASQSTSGIRNEQFF. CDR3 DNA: TGCGCCAGCCAGTCCACTAGCGGGATAAGGAATGAGCAGTTCTTC.

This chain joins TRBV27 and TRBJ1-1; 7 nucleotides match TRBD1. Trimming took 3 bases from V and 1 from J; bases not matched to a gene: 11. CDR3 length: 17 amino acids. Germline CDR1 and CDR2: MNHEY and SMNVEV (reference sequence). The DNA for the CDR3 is TGTGCCAGCAGTTTGTTCGCATTTGACAGGGCGAACACTGAAGCTTTCTTT. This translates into CASSLFAFDRANTEAFF.

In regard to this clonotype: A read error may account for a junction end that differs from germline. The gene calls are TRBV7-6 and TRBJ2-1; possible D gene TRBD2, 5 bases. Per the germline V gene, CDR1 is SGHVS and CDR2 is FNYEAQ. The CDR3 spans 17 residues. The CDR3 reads CASSLASVGVSYNKQFF. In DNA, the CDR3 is TGTGCCAGCAGCTTAGCCTCGGTCGGGGTCTCCTACAATAAGCAGTTCTTC.

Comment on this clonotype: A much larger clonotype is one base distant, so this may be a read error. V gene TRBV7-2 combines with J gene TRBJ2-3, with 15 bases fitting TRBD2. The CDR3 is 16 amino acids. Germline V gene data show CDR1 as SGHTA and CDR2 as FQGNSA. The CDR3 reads CASSPRTSGRGDAQYF. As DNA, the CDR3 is TGTGCCAGCAGCCCCCGGACTAGCGGGAGGGGAGATGCGCAGTATTTT.

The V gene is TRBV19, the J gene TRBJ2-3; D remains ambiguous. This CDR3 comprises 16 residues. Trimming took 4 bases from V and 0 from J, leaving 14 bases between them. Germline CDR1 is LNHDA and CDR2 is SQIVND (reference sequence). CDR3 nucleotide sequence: TGTGCCAGTAGTAGACTGGAACGCTCTAGCACAGATACGCAGTATTTT. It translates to CASSRLERSSTDTQYF.

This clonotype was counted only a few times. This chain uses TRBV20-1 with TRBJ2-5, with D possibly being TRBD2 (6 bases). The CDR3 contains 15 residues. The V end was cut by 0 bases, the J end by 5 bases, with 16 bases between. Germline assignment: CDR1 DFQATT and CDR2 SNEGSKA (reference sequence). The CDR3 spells CSARDSFSSGETQYF. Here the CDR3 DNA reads TGCAGTGCTAGAGACTCCTTTTCAAGCGGGGAGACCCAGTACTTC.

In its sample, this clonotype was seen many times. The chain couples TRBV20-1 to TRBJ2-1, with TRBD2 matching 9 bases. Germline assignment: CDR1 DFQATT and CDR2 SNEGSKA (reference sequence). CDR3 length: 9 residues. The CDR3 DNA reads TGCAGCGCGGGGGGGGAGCAGTTCTTC. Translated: CSAGGEQFF.

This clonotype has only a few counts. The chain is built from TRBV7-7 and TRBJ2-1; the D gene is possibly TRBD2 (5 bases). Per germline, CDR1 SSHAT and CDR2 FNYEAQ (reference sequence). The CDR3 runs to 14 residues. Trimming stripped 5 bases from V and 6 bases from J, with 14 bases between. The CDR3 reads CASSDSPSSNEQFF. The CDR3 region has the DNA TGTGCCAGCAGCGATTCTCCTAGCTCCAATGAGCAGTTCTTC.

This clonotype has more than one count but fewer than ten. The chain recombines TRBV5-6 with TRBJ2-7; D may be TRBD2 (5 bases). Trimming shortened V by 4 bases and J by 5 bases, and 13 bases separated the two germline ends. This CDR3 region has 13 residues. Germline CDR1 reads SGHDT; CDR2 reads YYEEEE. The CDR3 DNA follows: TGTGCCAGCAGCGGGAGAGAGGTTCACGAGCAGTACTTC. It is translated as CASSGREVHEQYF. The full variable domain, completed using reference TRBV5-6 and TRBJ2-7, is DAGVTQSPTHLIKTRGQQVTLRCSPKSGHDTVSWYQQALGQGPQFIFQYYEEEERQRGNFPDRFSGHQFPNYSSELNVNALLLGDSALYLCASSGREVHEQYFGPGTRLTVT.

CDR3 amino acids: CASSPEFLKRNYGYTF. Here the CDR3 DNA reads TGTGCCAGCAGTCCCGAATTTTTGAAACGGAACTATGGCTACACCTTC. This chain uses TRBV12-3 or TRBV12-4 with TRBJ1-2; no clear D gene. The CDR3 has 16 residues. V was clipped by 5 bases and J by 2 bases, with 18 bases between them.

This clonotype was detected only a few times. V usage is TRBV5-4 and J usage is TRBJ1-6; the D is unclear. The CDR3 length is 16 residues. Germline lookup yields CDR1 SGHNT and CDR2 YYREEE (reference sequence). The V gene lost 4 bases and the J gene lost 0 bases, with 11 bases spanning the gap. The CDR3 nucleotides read TGTGCCAGCAGCGCCGGGGAGGGCTCCTATAATTCACCCCTCCACTTT. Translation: CASSAGEGSYNSPLHF.

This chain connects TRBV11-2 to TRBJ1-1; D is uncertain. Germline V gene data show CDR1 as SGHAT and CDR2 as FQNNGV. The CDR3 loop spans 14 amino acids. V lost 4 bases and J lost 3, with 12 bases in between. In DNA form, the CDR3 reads TGTGCCAGCAGCTGGACTCCGGCGGACACTGAAGCTTTCTTT. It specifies CASSWTPADTEAFF. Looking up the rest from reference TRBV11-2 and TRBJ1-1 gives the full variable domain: EAGVAQSPRYKIIEKRQSVAFWCNPISGHATLYWYQQILGQGPKLLIQFQNNGVVDDSQLPKDRFSAERLKGVDSTLKIQPAKLEDSAVYLCASSWTPADTEAFFGQGTRLTVV.

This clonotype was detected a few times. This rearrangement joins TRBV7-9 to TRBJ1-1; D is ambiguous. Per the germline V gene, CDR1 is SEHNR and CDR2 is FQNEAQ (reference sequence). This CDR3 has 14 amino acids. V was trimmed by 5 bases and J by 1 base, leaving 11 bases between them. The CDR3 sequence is CASSASQWNTEAFF. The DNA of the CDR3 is TGTGCCAGCAGCGCATCTCAGTGGAACACTGAAGCTTTCTTT.

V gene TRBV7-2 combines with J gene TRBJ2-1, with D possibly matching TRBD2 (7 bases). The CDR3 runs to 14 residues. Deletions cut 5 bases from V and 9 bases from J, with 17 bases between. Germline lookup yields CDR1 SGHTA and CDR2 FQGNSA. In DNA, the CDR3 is TGTGCCAGCAGCCTCGGGGGGCAGGGGAGTGAGCAGTTCTTC. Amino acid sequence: CASSLGGQGSEQFF.

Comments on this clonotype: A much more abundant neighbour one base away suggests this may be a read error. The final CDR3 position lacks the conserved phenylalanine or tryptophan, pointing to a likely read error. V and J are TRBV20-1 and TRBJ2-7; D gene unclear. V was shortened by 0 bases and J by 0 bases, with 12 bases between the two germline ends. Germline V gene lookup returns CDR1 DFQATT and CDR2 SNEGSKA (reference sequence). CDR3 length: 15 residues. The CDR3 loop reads CSARDGQSSSYEQYC. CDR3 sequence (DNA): TGCAGTGCTAGAGATGGGCAGTCGAGCTCCTACGAGCAGTACTGC.

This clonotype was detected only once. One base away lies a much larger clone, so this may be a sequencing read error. The CDR3 protein is CSVAPGPSYEQYF. CDR3 nucleotides: TGCAGCGTTGCCCCGGGACCCTCCTACGAGCAGTACTTC. The chain couples TRBV29-1 to TRBJ2-7; tentatively, D is TRBD1 or TRBD2 (5 bases each). Trimming stripped 4 bases from V and 0 bases from J, with 10 bases between. The germline CDR1 and CDR2 sequences are SQVTM and ANQGSEA. The CDR3 runs 13 residues.

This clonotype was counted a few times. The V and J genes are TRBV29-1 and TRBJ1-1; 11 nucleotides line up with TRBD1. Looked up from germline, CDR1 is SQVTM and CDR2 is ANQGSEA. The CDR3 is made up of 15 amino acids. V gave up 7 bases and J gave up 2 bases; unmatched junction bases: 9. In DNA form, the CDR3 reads TGCAGCGGGCGGACAGGGGGCTATTTTAACACTGAAGCTTTCTTT. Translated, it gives CSGRTGGYFNTEAFF.

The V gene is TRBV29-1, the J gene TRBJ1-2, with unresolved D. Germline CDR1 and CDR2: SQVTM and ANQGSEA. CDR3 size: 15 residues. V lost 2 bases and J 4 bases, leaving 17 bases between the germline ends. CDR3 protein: CSVEFSPTQRYGYTF. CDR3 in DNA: TGCAGCGTTGAATTTTCCCCGACCCAGCGCTATGGCTACACCTTC.

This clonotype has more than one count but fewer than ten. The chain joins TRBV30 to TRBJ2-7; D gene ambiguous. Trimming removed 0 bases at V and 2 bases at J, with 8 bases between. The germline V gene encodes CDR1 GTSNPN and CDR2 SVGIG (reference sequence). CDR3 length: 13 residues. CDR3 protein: CAWSVDRTYEQYF. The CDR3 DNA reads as TGTGCCTGGAGTGTAGATAGAACCTACGAGCAGTACTTC.

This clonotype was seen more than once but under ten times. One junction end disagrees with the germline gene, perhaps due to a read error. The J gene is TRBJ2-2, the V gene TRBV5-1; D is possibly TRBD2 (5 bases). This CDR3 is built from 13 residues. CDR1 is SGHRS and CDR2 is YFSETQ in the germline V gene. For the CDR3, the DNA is TGCGCCAGCAGCTTGAGCGACACCGGGGAGCGGTTTTTT. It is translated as CASSLSDTGERFF.

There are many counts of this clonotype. The CDR3 nucleotides are TGTGCCAGCAGACTTGGAAGTCAGCCCCAGCATTTT. Its protein product is CASRLGSQPQHF. V is TRBV12-3 or TRBV12-4 and J is TRBJ1-5; D gene ambiguous. V lost 6 bases to trimming and J lost 6 bases, with 9 bases between them. CDR3 length equals 12 residues.

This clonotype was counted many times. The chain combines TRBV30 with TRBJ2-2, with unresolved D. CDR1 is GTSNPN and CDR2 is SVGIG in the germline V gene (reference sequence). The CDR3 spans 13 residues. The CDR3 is CAAPAPNTGELFF. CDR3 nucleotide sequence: TGTGCTGCTCCGGCTCCGAACACCGGGGAGCTGTTTTTT. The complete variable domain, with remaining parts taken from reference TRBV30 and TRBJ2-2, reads SQTIHQWPATLVQPVGSPLSLECTVEGTSNPNLYWYRQAAGRGLQLLFYSVGIGQISSEVPQNLSASRPQDRQFILSSKKLLLSDSGFYLCAAPAPNTGELFFGEGSRLTVL.

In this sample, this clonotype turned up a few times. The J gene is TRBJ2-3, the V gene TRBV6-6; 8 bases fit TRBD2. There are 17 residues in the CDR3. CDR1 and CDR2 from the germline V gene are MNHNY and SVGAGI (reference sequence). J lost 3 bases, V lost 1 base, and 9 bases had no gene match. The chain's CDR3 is CASSYFETSEETDTQYF. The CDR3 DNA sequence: TGTGCCAGCAGTTACTTCGAGACTAGCGAAGAAACAGATACGCAGTATTTT.